These T cell receptor beta chains were read from a single sample in a study of shared clonotypes between healthy human individuals. Sequencing was performed with immunoSEQ multiplex PCR; in TCRdb, only in-frame clones are kept and a portion is missing. The data hold about 1.5 million clones, with roughly 96% observed a single time. Sequencing input: naive CD4+ T cells sorted from blood. Every receptor here comes from a man aged 30 to 45 in good health. CDR3s include the opening cysteine and the closing phenylalanine or tryptophan. D genes are given only for firm matches. Clone size is not always given. Where it is, it says once, few, many or a class for expanded clones.

size,J,D,V,DNA,CDR3
.,TRBJ2-7,.,TRBV9,TGTGCCAGCAGCGTAAGTCCCAGGGAGTCCTACGAGCAGTACTTC,CASSVSPRESYEQYF
.,TRBJ1-2,.,TRBV25-1,TGTGCCAGCAGCTCCTTAGGGGGCTATGGCTACACCTTC,CASSSLGGYGYTF
.,TRBJ1-5,TRBD1,TRBV28,TGTGCCAGCAGGCAAGGGGACAGAAGCAATCAGCCCCAGCATTTT,CASRQGDRSNQPQHF
.,TRBJ2-7,.,TRBV28,TGTGCCACCTACCGGTCCCCTCTTCTGTACGAGCAGTACTTC,CATYRSPLLYEQYF
.,TRBJ2-7,.,TRBV4-1,TGCGCCAGCAGCCAAGATCCCGAAAGGGGCCACTACGAGCAGTACTTC,CASSQDPERGHYEQYF
.,TRBJ2-5,.,TRBV5-6,TGTGCCAGCAGCTTGCCCGGAGGGGAGACCCAGTACTTC,CASSLPGGETQYF
.,TRBJ1-4,.,TRBV19,TGTGCCAGTAAAGTAGGGGAAAAACTGTTTTTT,CASKVGEKLFF
.,TRBJ1-5,.,TRBV19,TGTGCCAGTAGCGTTAACCTGGAAGGCAATCAGCCCCAGCATTTT,CASSVNLEGNQPQHF
.,TRBJ2-3,.,TRBV18,TGTGCCAGCTCACCGTTGGAGGGGGGACGCACAGATACGCAGTATTTT,CASSPLEGGRTDTQYF
.,TRBJ1-2,.,TRBV5-1,TGCGCCAGCAGCTTGGGACAGCGCTATGGCTACACCTTC,CASSLGQRYGYTF
.,TRBJ1-5,TRBD1,TRBV2,TGTGCCAGCAGTGGTTGGAGGGGGCAGAATCAGCCCCAGCATTTT,CASSGWRGQNQPQHF
once,TRBJ2-7,TRBD1,TRBV28,TGTGCCAGCAGTTTAGACAGGGTAGTTTACGAGCAGTACTTC,CASSLDRVVYEQYF
.,TRBJ1-3,.,TRBV20-1,TGCAGTGCTGACAGGGGAAACACCATATATTTT,CSADRGNTIYF
.,TRBJ2-7,TRBD1,TRBV7-9,TGTGCCAGCAGATCCGGACAGGGGGCTTTCTACGAGCAGTACTTC,CASRSGQGAFYEQYF